Sequencing of this T cell receptor (beta chain) was carried out in a study of blood T cell repertoires in COVID-19. Profiling relied on immunoSEQ multiplex PCR, and the TCRdb table lists in-frame clones only, not all of them. There are 250,000 to 300,000 clones in the sample; approximately 80% occur only once, and roughly 2.9% lies in the top ten. In germline, CDR1 is ENHRY, CDR2 SYGVKD. CDR3 size: 14 residues. As to this clone: A read error may produce the germline difference seen at one junction end.

Sequencing used peripheral blood. The rearrangement links TRBV10-3 to TRBJ1-1; D is undetermined. This receptor was taken from a woman aged 60-70 years with active or convalescent COVID-19. DNA of the CDR3: TGTGCCATCAGTGAGTCCGGTACTTACGCTGAACCTTTCTTT. This sequence encodes CAISESGTYAEPFF.